This paragraph reports one TCR beta chain. Germline loops: CDR1 SGHRS, CDR2 YFSETQ. Trimming pared 2 bases from V and 2 bases from J, leaving 11 bases between. This CDR3 is built from 14 residues. The entry originates in a study of blood T cell repertoires in COVID-19. Across the study: PBMCs, B-cell-depleted T cells, or T cells provided the cDNA or gDNA that made up the material.

Which cohort a participant joined came from the clinical history participants gave. Two negative PCRs, clearance, or symptom resolution had been documented for recovered Cohort 3 donors. Generated by immunoSEQ multiplex PCR, the TCRdb table keeps only in-frame clones and is missing some. The sample lists about 200,000 clones; roughly 79% were seen once. Sequenced sample: PBMCs or T cells enriched from blood (not recorded which). The genes are TRBV5-1 and TRBJ2-7; unclear D gene. The TCR was taken from a man aged 40-49 years who had recovered from COVID-19. The CDR3 here is CASSLEPSPYEQYF. The DNA of the CDR3 is TGCGCCAGCAGCTTAGAGCCAAGCCCCTACGAGCAGTACTTC.